This passage covers 17 T cell receptor beta chains from one sample sequenced in a study of blood T cell repertoires in COVID-19. TCRdb's copy holds only in-frame clones and misses some; the assay was immunoSEQ multiplex PCR. Of some 130,000 clones listed, roughly 86% were seen once; the top ten hold 9.5% to 12%. The sequencing sample was made of peripheral blood. These receptors were taken from a woman in her 70s with COVID-19, enrolled during active disease.

J is TRBJ1-2 and V is TRBV28; 10 nucleotides align to TRBD1. CDR3 length: 15 residues. J gave up 4 bases and V 5 bases, and 7 bases lay outside the gene matches. Per the germline V gene, CDR1 is MDHEN and CDR2 is SYDVKM. The CDR3 protein is CASSPRDRGPYGYTF. CDR3 coding DNA: TGTGCCAGCAGTCCCCGGGACAGGGGTCCCTATGGCTACACCTTC.

J is TRBJ1-1 and V is TRBV18; D perhaps matches TRBD1 (6 bases). Germline assignment: CDR1 KGHSH and CDR2 LQKENI. The V and J ends lost 5 bases and 1 base respectively, with 14 bases between them. This CDR3 region has 15 residues. The CDR3 sequence is CASSLSGTKNTEAFF. The CDR3 DNA follows: TGTGCCAGCTCATTATCCGGGACAAAGAACACTGAAGCTTTCTTT.

This chain joins TRBV11-2 and TRBJ2-1, with TRBD2 identical over 10 bases. V lost 5 bases, J lost 5 bases, and 12 bases stayed unmatched. The CDR3 is 17 amino acids. Germline values: CDR1 SGHAT, CDR2 FQNNGV. CDR3 loop: CASSPNPPGLAHNEQFF. The DNA of the CDR3 is TGTGCCAGCAGCCCGAACCCTCCGGGACTAGCGCACAATGAGCAGTTCTTC.

CDR3 amino acids: CASSLVAGPNEKLFF. The CDR3 DNA is TGTGCCAGCAGCTTAGTTGCAGGGCCTAATGAAAAACTGTTTTTT. J is TRBJ1-4 and V is TRBV11-2, with D possibly being TRBD1 (5 bases). Germline V gene data show CDR1 as SGHAT and CDR2 as FQNNGV. The V and J ends lost 1 base and 3 bases respectively, with 9 bases between them. This CDR3 is built from 15 residues.

This clone was recorded once. The chain joins TRBV11-2 to TRBJ1-2; the match to TRBD1 covers 9 bases. Germline loops: CDR1 SGHAT, CDR2 FQNNGV. This CDR3 is 15 amino acids long. The trim removed 3 bases at V and 0 bases at J, leaving 2 bases unmatched. The DNA of the CDR3 is TGTGCCAGCAGCTTCCGGGACAGGGCTAACTATGGCTACACCTTC. This gives the protein CASSFRDRANYGYTF.

The V and J genes are TRBV7-9 and TRBJ1-2; D is ambiguous. CDR3 length equals 13 residues. The V and J ends lost 4 bases and 3 bases respectively, with 9 bases between them. Germline V gene data show CDR1 as SEHNR and CDR2 as FQNEAQ (reference sequence). The CDR3 DNA is TGTGCCAGCAGCTCAAACAGTCACTATGGCTACACCTTC. It is translated as CASSSNSHYGYTF.

V usage is TRBV3-1 (or the pseudogene TRBV3-2) and J usage is TRBJ2-7; 8 bases fit TRBD2. The germline V gene has CDR1 LGHDT and CDR2 YNNKEL (reference sequence). J lost 2 bases, V lost 1 base, and 7 bases had no gene match. The CDR3 has 16 amino acids. CDR3 in DNA: TGTGCCAGCAGCCAAGTAGGTAGCGGGGAGACCTACGAGCAGTACTTC. This gives the protein CASSQVGSGETYEQYF.

The chain combines TRBV5-6 with TRBJ2-3; D gene uncertain. The V gene lost 5 bases and the J gene lost 0 bases, with 7 bases spanning the gap. Germline CDR1 reads SGHDT; CDR2 reads YYEEEE. The length of the CDR3 is 13 residues. The CDR3 here is CASSVSSTDTQYF. The CDR3 DNA sequence: TGTGCCAGCAGTGTCTCTAGCACAGATACGCAGTATTTT.

The chain combines TRBV30 with TRBJ1-1; possibly TRBD1 for D (6 bases). The CDR3 runs 13 residues. Germline V gene data show CDR1 as GTSNPN and CDR2 as SVGIG (reference sequence). Trimming took off 7 bases at V and 3 bases at J, with 15 bases between the two ends. The CDR3 protein is CASSATGHTEAFF. The DNA for the CDR3 is TGTGCCTCCTCCGCGACAGGTCACACTGAAGCTTTCTTT. Full variable domain (rest looked up from reference TRBV30 and TRBJ1-1): SQTIHQWPATLVQPVGSPLSLECTVEGTSNPNLYWYRQAAGRGLQLLFYSVGIGQISSEVPQNLSASRPQDRQFILSSKKLLLSDSGFYLCASSATGHTEAFFGQGTRLTVV.

The rearrangement joins TRBV27 to TRBJ1-1; weak D call: TRBD1 (5 bases). The ends were cut back, 6 bases at V and 0 bases at J, with 8 bases in the middle. The germline CDR1 and CDR2 sequences are MNHEY and SMNVEV (reference sequence). This CDR3 region has 13 residues. CDR3 loop: CASRPGVNTEAFF. In DNA form, the CDR3 reads TGTGCCAGCAGGCCGGGGGTGAACACTGAAGCTTTCTTT.

J is TRBJ1-4 and V is TRBV7-9; D ambiguous. The CDR3 is 15 residues long. In germline, CDR1 is SEHNR, CDR2 FQNEAQ (reference sequence). Trimming pared 1 base from V and 7 bases from J, leaving 13 bases between. DNA for the CDR3: TGTGCCAGCAGCTTAGGGGCCGAGATACGTGAAAAACTGTTTTTT. It is translated as CASSLGAEIREKLFF. Supplemented by reference TRBV7-9 and TRBJ1-4, the full variable domain reads DTGVSQNPRHKITKRGQNVTFRCDPISEHNRLYWYRQTLGQGPEFLTYFQNEAQLEKSRLLSDRFSAERPKGSFSTLEIQRTEQGDSAMYLCASSLGAEIREKLFFGSGTQLSVL.

The V gene is TRBV9, the J gene TRBJ2-2, with TRBD2 matching 10 bases. The length of the CDR3 is 19 residues. Germline V gene lookup returns CDR1 SGDLS and CDR2 YYNGEE. Losses at the gene ends were 1 base for V and 3 bases for J; bases not matched to a gene: 12. The CDR3 loop reads CASSVLPLAGEFDTGELFF. In nucleotides, the CDR3 is TGTGCCAGCAGCGTACTCCCCCTAGCGGGGGAGTTTGACACCGGGGAGCTGTTTTTT.

The chain joins TRBV28 to TRBJ1-6; D remains unclear. The germline V gene has CDR1 MDHEN and CDR2 SYDVKM. This CDR3 region has 14 residues. The V and J ends lost 3 bases and 3 bases respectively, with 6 bases between them. For the CDR3, the DNA is TGTGCCAGCAGTTTCCCGGGCTATAATTCACCCCTCCACTTT. Amino acid sequence: CASSFPGYNSPLHF.

V and J are TRBV10-1 and TRBJ1-2; D unclear. Germline CDR1 WNHNN, CDR2 SYGVQD (reference sequence). This CDR3 is built from 11 residues. V was shortened by 11 bases and J by 8 bases, with 15 bases between the two germline ends. The CDR3 DNA reads as TGCGCCTCCGGCGGTGGTGAGGGCTACACCTTC. Protein product: CASGGGEGYTF.

This chain connects TRBV7-6 to TRBJ2-1; 14 bases agree with TRBD2. Trimming cost V 2 bases and J 9 bases; bases outside gene matches: 9. The CDR3 has 17 amino acids. Germline V gene lookup returns CDR1 SGHVS and CDR2 FNYEAQ. CDR3 sequence: CASSLSVTSGGASEQFF. The CDR3 DNA sequence: TGTGCCAGCAGCTTATCAGTGACTAGCGGGGGGGCCTCTGAGCAGTTCTTC. The full variable domain, completed using reference TRBV7-6 and TRBJ2-1, is GAGVSQSPRYKVTKRGQDVALRCDPISGHVSLYWYRQALGQGPEFLTYFNYEAQQDKSGLPNDRFSAERPEGSISTLTIQRTEQRDSAMYRCASSLSVTSGGASEQFFGPGTRLTVL.

The J gene is TRBJ1-1, the V gene TRBV6-6; D remains ambiguous. The V and J ends lost 0 bases and 2 bases respectively, with 10 bases between them. This CDR3 has 15 residues. Germline V CDR1 and CDR2: MNHNY, SVGAGI (reference sequence). The CDR3 here is CASSYSKDSNTEAFF. CDR3 sequence (DNA): TGTGCCAGCAGTTACTCGAAGGACTCAAACACTGAAGCTTTCTTT.

This rearrangement joins TRBV24-1 to TRBJ2-7; the match to TRBD1 covers 7 bases. J lost 6 bases, V lost 4 bases, and 5 bases had no gene match. Germline V lookup: CDR1 KGHDR, CDR2 SFDVKD. This CDR3 comprises 13 residues. CDR3 residues: CATSDSDRVEQYF. The CDR3 DNA reads TGTGCCACCAGTGACTCTGACAGGGTCGAGCAGTACTTC.